These 6 T cell receptor beta chains were all obtained from the same sample, sequenced in a study of T cell responses to AZD1222 COVID-19 vaccine (TCRdb year 2021). Library creation used the immunoSEQ multiplex PCR assay. The table comes from immuneACCESS by way of TCRdb, which keeps in-frame sequences with V and J called. Part of the clones is missing from these tables; in studies checked, under half for an unresolved V gene and the rest for unknown reasons. The sample data list some 96,000 clones, and nearly 90% of these were observed just once. The leading ten clones occupy about 2.8% of the sample. Taken with the paper, the label for time point translates to: baseline before first vaccination. Here the sequenced sample was peripheral blood, taken on day 0 of AZD1222 vaccination. The origin of the receptors is an adult in good health.

The rearrangement uses TRBV27 and TRBJ2-3; 9 bases are a match to TRBD1. The ends lost 5 bases at V and 6 bases at J; junction bases unmatched: 9. From germline, CDR1 is MNHEY and CDR2 SMNVEV (reference sequence). This CDR3 is 15 amino acids long. The CDR3 loop reads CASSLDRGRGDTQYF. In nucleotides, the CDR3 is TGTGCCAGCAGTCTCGACAGGGGGAGAGGGGATACGCAGTATTTT.

The chain uses TRBV30 and TRBJ2-2; 11 nucleotides match TRBD1. This CDR3 contains 14 residues. Trimming took 1 base from V and 6 from J; bases not matched to a gene: 1. Germline CDR1 and CDR2: GTSNPN and SVGIG (reference sequence). The CDR3, as DNA: TGTGCCTGGAGTGCGGGACAGGGGGCCGGGGAGCTGTTTTTT. It is translated as CAWSAGQGAGELFF. Together with reference TRBV30 and TRBJ2-2, the CDR3 gives the full variable domain: SQTIHQWPATLVQPVGSPLSLECTVEGTSNPNLYWYRQAAGRGLQLLFYSVGIGQISSEVPQNLSASRPQDRQFILSSKKLLLSDSGFYLCAWSAGQGAGELFFGEGSRLTVL.

The chain carries TRBV18 and TRBJ1-3, with D possibly TRBD1 on 6 matching bases. This CDR3 spans 17 amino acids. The germline CDR1 and CDR2 sequences are KGHSH and LQKENI. V lost 1 base and J 9 bases, leaving 22 bases between the germline ends. CDR3 nucleotides: TGTGCCAGCTCACCACTTATTTCTGCCTCGGGGACAAGCACCATATATTTT. This codes for CASSPLISASGTSTIYF.

The rearrangement uses TRBV6-1 and TRBJ1-1; 7 bases line up with TRBD1. CDR1 MNHNS and CDR2 SASEGT come from the germline V gene. This CDR3 has 15 residues. J gave up 1 base and V 3 bases, and 5 bases lay outside the gene matches. CDR3 region: CASSESGQPNTEAFF. DNA for the CDR3: TGTGCCAGCAGTGAGTCGGGACAGCCGAACACTGAAGCTTTCTTT.

CDR3 in DNA: TGTGCCAGCACCACTGGTTGGGGGTGGAAGGAGACCCAGTACTTC. Encoded protein: CASTTGWGWKETQYF. The chain combines TRBV7-9 with TRBJ2-5; D tentatively fits TRBD1 or TRBD2 (5 bases each). The germline V gene has CDR1 SEHNR and CDR2 FQNEAQ (reference sequence). Trimming took 7 bases from V and 5 from J, leaving 20 bases between them. The length of the CDR3 is 15 residues.

This clone was recorded once. The chain couples TRBV6-5 to TRBJ2-7; D is perhaps TRBD2 (5 bases). V shed 2 bases and J shed 6 bases, with 14 bases lying between them. Germline V gene data show CDR1 as MNHEY and CDR2 as SVGAGI. The CDR3 sequence is 14 residues long. CDR3 residues: CASSYVDGKGEQYF. The CDR3 nucleotides are TGTGCCAGCAGTTACGTGGACGGGAAGGGCGAGCAGTACTTC.